The sequence of this T cell receptor (beta chain) was determined in a study of post-analysis software for immune sequencing data. In the study overall: Disease courses included relapsing-remitting, secondary progressive and progressive-relapsing multiple sclerosis.

Findings of the study overall: Relative to controls, patients had 4 or 5 TRBV segments at higher frequency, with TRBV5-6, TRBV5-1 and TRBV20-1 among these.

In this sample, this clonotype turned up many times. Its antigen is unknown. The CDR3 length is 10 residues. V lost 7 bases, J lost 8 bases, and 8 bases lay in between. Unique-molecular-identifier-tagged TCR beta cDNA libraries were used. TCRdb reanalysed the PCR reads using MiXCR and keeps one entry per CDR3 protein. The repertoire holds about 260,000 distinct CDR3 sequences, with 36% as singletons. Sequencing was carried out using blood. This chain connects TRBV12-3 or TRBV12-4 to TRBJ1-1, with D unresolved. The sequence came from a girl aged 10 to 17 with multiple sclerosis. The CDR3 reads CASIAPEAFF. The CDR3 DNA follows: TGTGCCAGCATAGCCCCCGAAGCTTTCTTT.